The source of this TCR beta chain is a study of regulatory T cells in long-lasting Graves disease. Arm-PCR of CDR3 regions with iRepertoire HTBI primers generated TCR beta libraries. TCRdb reprocessed the multiplex PCR reads via MiXCR and lists one record per CDR3 protein. The sample has about 530,000 distinct CDR3 sequences, 15% to 20% seen once. Indicated time point: newly diagnosed GD, antithyroid drugs for less than 3 months. The authors made the TCR library using RNA they extracted from PBMCs. From germline, CDR1 is SGHRS and CDR2 YFSETQ. CDR3 length equals 15 residues. V was pared by 4 bases and J by 6 bases, with 8 bases of the junction left unmatched. This clonotype showed up many times. These data were also filed under a second study, of T cells in Graves' hyperthyroidism and ophthalmopathy.

Sequenced here: peripheral blood mononuclear cells (PBMCs), sampled at new diagnosis, from a patient treated with antithyroid drugs. The chain has TRBV5-1 and TRBJ1-1; 11 positions match TRBD1. This clonotype originated in a woman aged 35-65 years with Graves disease. Here the CDR3 reads CASSPTPGQGAEAFF. The CDR3 region has the DNA TGCGCCAGCAGCCCCACTCCGGGACAGGGGGCTGAAGCTTTCTTT.